Shown below are 23 T cell receptor beta chains from a single sample sequenced in a study of cytomegalovirus exposure and HLA in healthy donors. PCR employed 60 Vbeta and 13 Jbeta primers. Profiled with immunoSEQ multiplex PCR; TCRdb holds only in-frame clones, not every one. The sample gives some 150,000 clones, about 80% of which show up once; 2.1% is in the top ten. The source material was PBMCs. The receptors were sampled from a man aged 35-49 years in good health and CMV-seronegative.

This chain links TRBV5-4 with TRBJ1-1; TRBD1 matches 7 bases. Germline V gene lookup returns CDR1 SGHNT and CDR2 YYREEE (reference sequence). J lost 0 bases, V lost 0 bases, and 5 bases had no gene match. The CDR3 loop spans 16 amino acids. CDR3 bases: TGTGCCAGCAGCTTGGGGACAGGAATCATGAACACTGAAGCTTTCTTT. Encoded protein: CASSLGTGIMNTEAFF.

The chain combines TRBV7-8 with TRBJ1-6, with TRBD1 as a possible D gene (5 bases). Trimming pared 5 bases from V and 7 bases from J, leaving 12 bases between. The V gene's germline CDR1 is SGHVS and CDR2 FQNEAQ. CDR3 length: 14 residues. The CDR3 loop is CASSPGQINSPLHF. Here the CDR3 DNA reads TGTGCCAGCAGCCCCGGACAAATCAATTCACCCCTCCACTTT.

The rearrangement uses TRBV30 and TRBJ2-7; 7 nucleotides align to TRBD1. CDR3 size: 16 residues. Germline loops: CDR1 GTSNPN, CDR2 SVGIG (reference sequence). Germline trimming cut 2 bases from V and 0 bases from J; bases unmatched to any gene: 10. The CDR3 region has the DNA TGTGCCTGGAGTACGGGACAGCCGGGTAGCTCCTACGAGCAGTACTTC. This encodes CAWSTGQPGSSYEQYF.

The chain carries TRBV19 and TRBJ2-7; 9 nucleotides line up with TRBD2. Trimming removed 3 bases from V and 2 bases from J; junction bases left unmatched: 5. Germline V gene data show CDR1 as LNHDA and CDR2 as SQIVND (reference sequence). This CDR3 has 15 residues. CDR3 in amino acids: CASSMGGGRAYEQYF. CDR3 sequence (DNA): TGTGCCAGTAGTATGGGCGGCGGGAGGGCCTACGAGCAGTACTTC.

The chain couples TRBV2 to TRBJ1-2, with 9 bases fitting TRBD1. J was trimmed by 4 bases and V by 8 bases; bases with no gene match: 8. Germline V gene lookup returns CDR1 SNHLY and CDR2 FYNNEI. The CDR3 is 14 amino acids. The CDR3 here is CASGGQGEPYGYTF. The CDR3 region has the DNA TGTGCCAGCGGGGGACAGGGCGAGCCCTATGGCTACACCTTC. Full variable domain (missing parts from reference TRBV2 and TRBJ1-2): EPEVTQTPSHQVTQMGQEVILRCVPISNHLYFYWYRQILGQKVEFLVSFYNNEISEKSEIFDDQFSVERPDGSNFTLKIRSTKLEDSAMYFCASGGQGEPYGYTFGSGTRLTVV.

Points on this clone: The junction departs from germline at one end; a sequencing error may be responsible. The gene calls are TRBV28 and TRBJ2-4, with D perhaps TRBD2 (5 bases). This CDR3 comprises 15 residues. CDR1 and CDR2 from the germline V gene are MDHEN and SYDVKM. CDR3 DNA: TGTGCCAGCAGTTCATCCGGGGAAGCCAAAAACAGTCAGTACTTC. Translation gives CASSSSGEAKNSQYF.

This chain connects TRBV5-1 to TRBJ1-5; D is possibly TRBD1 (5 bases). CDR3 length: 14 amino acids. V lost 2 bases, J lost 4 bases, and 10 bases lay in between. Germline V CDR1 and CDR2: SGHRS, YFSETQ. CDR3 nucleotides: TGCGCCAGCAGCTTCGGGGGTTTAAATCAGCCCCAGCATTTT. Translating gives CASSFGGLNQPQHF. Based on the CDR3 plus reference TRBV5-1 and TRBJ1-5, the full variable domain is KAGVTQTPRYLIKTRGQQVTLSCSPISGHRSVSWYQQTPGQGLQFLFEYFSETQRNKGNFPGRFSGRQFSNSRSEMNVSTLELGDSALYLCASSFGGLNQPQHFGDGTRLSIL.

The chain couples TRBV28 to TRBJ2-1; D may be TRBD1 (6 bases). Germline values: CDR1 MDHEN, CDR2 SYDVKM. The V gene lost 4 bases and the J gene lost 6 bases, with 19 bases spanning the gap. CDR3 length equals 16 residues. The DNA of the CDR3 is TGTGCCAGCAGTTCCCTCGGGAAGGGGGTTGGCAATGAGCAGTTCTTC. The encoded protein is CASSSLGKGVGNEQFF.

The chain combines TRBV5-1 with TRBJ1-4, with a tentative D call TRBD1 (5 bases). This CDR3 has 13 residues. The V end lost 6 bases, the J end lost 8 bases, and 14 bases lay between the germline ends. The germline V gene has CDR1 SGHRS and CDR2 YFSETQ. The CDR3 nucleotides read TGCGCCAGCAAAGCCGGGGGAGGGGAAAAACTGTTTTTT. It specifies CASKAGGGEKLFF.

This sequence joins TRBV7-2 and TRBJ1-4, with TRBD1 matching over 10 bases. Germline V gene data show CDR1 as SGHTA and CDR2 as FQGNSA. Unmatched junction bases numbered 3, after V lost 5 bases and J lost 0 bases. The CDR3 is made up of 16 amino acids. CDR3 nucleotides: TGTGCCAGCAGCCAGGACAGGGGGGCAACTAATGAAAAACTGTTTTTT. This gives the protein CASSQDRGATNEKLFF.

J is TRBJ2-1 and V is TRBV6-4; 11 bases line up with TRBD2. This CDR3 region has 17 residues. Germline V gives CDR1 MRHNA, CDR2 SNTAGT. J gave up 5 bases and V 7 bases, and 13 bases lay outside the gene matches. The CDR3 DNA sequence: TGTGCCAGCATTCTCCTAATGACTAGCGGGAATGACAATGAGCAGTTCTTC. This sequence encodes CASILLMTSGNDNEQFF.

CDR3 region: CASSDSSRRETQYF. In DNA form, the CDR3 reads TGTGCCAGCAGTGATAGTAGCAGAAGGGAGACCCAGTACTTC. The rearrangement joins TRBV2 to TRBJ2-5, with D uncertain. V lost 3 bases, J lost 5 bases, and 13 bases lay in between. The CDR3 contains 14 residues. Germline CDR1 SNHLY, CDR2 FYNNEI.

This chain joins TRBV5-1 and TRBJ2-2, with 8 bases fitting TRBD1. The junction had 6 bases not matched to a gene; V was cut back by 4 bases and J by 7 bases. In germline, CDR1 is SGHRS, CDR2 YFSETQ. CDR3 size: 14 residues. The CDR3 DNA follows: TGCGCCAGCAGCCAGCAGGGGGCCATCGGGGAGCTGTTTTTT. Protein sequence: CASSQQGAIGELFF.

The chain recombines TRBV2 with TRBJ2-1; 7 bases fit TRBD2. The V gene end was trimmed by 6 bases and the J gene end by 7 bases; junction bases not matched to a gene: 6. This CDR3 region has 13 residues. CDR1 is SNHLY, CDR2 FYNNEI, per germline. The CDR3 protein is CASRGDYPNEQFF. The CDR3 DNA follows: TGTGCCAGCAGGGGGGACTACCCAAATGAGCAGTTCTTC.

The chain recombines TRBV5-1 with TRBJ1-6; D is perhaps TRBD1 (6 bases). In germline, CDR1 is SGHRS, CDR2 YFSETQ. The CDR3 length is 15 residues. The V end lost 2 bases, the J end lost 7 bases, and 13 bases lay between the germline ends. CDR3 protein: CASSFQDSPNSPLHF. As DNA, the CDR3 is TGCGCCAGCAGCTTTCAGGACAGTCCCAATTCACCCCTCCACTTT.

This clone was seen once. This rearrangement joins TRBV6-5 to TRBJ2-5; TRBD2 aligns across 9 bases. V gave up 5 bases and J gave up 2 bases; unmatched junction bases: 6. This CDR3 spans 15 amino acids. Looked up from germline, CDR1 is MNHEY and CDR2 is SVGAGI. CDR3 region: CASSVGSGGQETQYF. The CDR3 nucleotides are TGTGCCAGCAGTGTGGGTAGCGGGGGACAAGAGACCCAGTACTTC.

The chain recombines TRBV19 with TRBJ2-1, with D maybe TRBD1 (5 bases). The CDR3 runs to 13 residues. Trimming took 4 bases from V and 4 from J, leaving 8 bases between them. CDR1 LNHDA and CDR2 SQIVND come from the germline V gene (reference sequence). As DNA, the CDR3 is TGTGCCAGTAGTAAGGGGTCTTACAATGAGCAGTTCTTC. Translating gives CASSKGSYNEQFF.

The chain joins TRBV5-1 to TRBJ1-6; 9 nucleotides align to TRBD1. The CDR3 covers 16 residues. Germline-derived CDR1 and CDR2 are SGHRS and YFSETQ. The junction had 9 bases not matched to a gene; V was cut back by 4 bases and J by 7 bases. Here the CDR3 reads CASSLGQGTSNSPLHF. The CDR3 bases are TGCGCCAGCAGCCTGGGACAGGGAACGAGCAATTCACCCCTCCACTTT.

This clone has a handful of counts. Here the CDR3 reads CASSPLSGSNQPQHF. Here the CDR3 DNA reads TGTGCCAGCAGCCCCCTATCGGGGAGCAATCAGCCCCAGCATTTT. The chain combines TRBV6-6 with TRBJ1-5, with D hard to call. The CDR3 length is 15 residues. The germline V gene encodes CDR1 MNHNY and CDR2 SVGAGI (reference sequence). The germline V and J ends were trimmed by 6 bases and 1 base, with 13 bases remaining between them.

The chain couples TRBV11-2 to TRBJ2-7; D may be TRBD2 (5 bases). V was clipped by 0 bases and J by 5 bases, with 11 bases between them. CDR3 length: 14 amino acids. The germline V gene encodes CDR1 SGHAT and CDR2 FQNNGV. The DNA for the CDR3 is TGTGCCAGCAGCTTAGAGAGGGCGGCGAACGAGCAGTACTTC. Translation gives CASSLERAANEQYF.

The chain combines TRBV18 with TRBJ2-7, with 12 bases identical to TRBD1. Germline V gives CDR1 KGHSH, CDR2 LQKENI. The CDR3 length is 15 residues. With 4 bases clipped from V and 7 bases from J, the junction kept 8 bases outside the gene matches. The CDR3 loop is CASSLLGTGGWEQYF. DNA of the CDR3: TGTGCCAGCTCACTACTCGGGACAGGGGGCTGGGAGCAGTACTTC.

The V and J genes are TRBV5-5 and TRBJ2-6; 9 positions match TRBD2. The CDR3 spans 17 residues. The junction had 2 bases not matched to a gene; V was cut back by 1 base and J by 0 bases. Germline CDR1 and CDR2: SGHKS and YYEKEE (reference sequence). For the CDR3, the DNA is TGTGCCAGCAGCTTGCTAGCGGGATCCTCTGGGGCCAACGTCCTGACTTTC. This gives the protein CASSLLAGSSGANVLTF.

The chain carries TRBV27 and TRBJ1-2, with unresolved D. V lost 7 bases and J 7 bases, leaving 28 bases between the germline ends. Germline CDR1 and CDR2: MNHEY and SMNVEV (reference sequence). CDR3 length: 17 residues. The CDR3 bases are TGTGCCAGCACCCCCCAAGGTCGGTGGGCAGGAGGTGCTGGCTACACCTTC. Residues: CASTPQGRWAGGAGYTF.